A single sample gave rise to the 2 T cell receptor beta chains below, sequenced in a study of T cells in women clearing cervical HPV infection. Data came from immunoSEQ multiplex PCR; TCRdb stores just in-frame clones and leaves some out. The sample's table shows about 23,000 clones. Sequencing was carried out using blood buffy coat. The receptors stem from a woman between 18 and 69 years old with a cervical HPV16 infection that either progressed to CIN3+ or cleared (not recorded which).

About this clone: Read data end 3 residues before the CDR3 end; the end is taken from the germline J gene. V and J are TRBV30 and TRBJ2-3; 7 positions agree with TRBD2. CDR1 and CDR2 (germline): GTSNPN, SVGIG (reference sequence). The ends lost 5 bases at V and 6 bases at J; junction bases unmatched: 11. The length of the CDR3 is 14 residues. The CDR3 bases that were read are TGTGCCTGGTCCAGCGGGGATATAACGGATACG. This encodes CAWSSGDITDT. The full CDR3 reads CAWSSGDITDTQYF.

The CDR3 sequence is CASSFSSYEQYF. The DNA read from the CDR3 is TGTGCCAGCAGCTTTAGCTCCTACGAG. V and J are TRBV7-8 and TRBJ2-7; no definite D call. The CDR3 is cut off 3 residues early in the read; its end comes from the germline J gene. Germline lookup yields CDR1 SGHVS and CDR2 FQNEAQ. The CDR3 contains 12 residues. Trimming shortened V by 3 bases and J by 0 bases, and 3 bases separated the two germline ends.